The following is a T cell receptor beta chain sequence with its context. The target antigen is unknown. The sample comes from a study of blood T cells in healthy people across ages. Each donor gave 9 to 10 milliliters of peripheral blood. Each sample yielded at least 7 million isolated PBMCs. Study conclusions and caveats: Older individuals had lower TCR beta diversity per million T cells (the decline was roughly linear).

Germline lookup yields CDR1 LGHDT and CDR2 YNNKEL (reference sequence). V lost 4 bases and J lost 0; bases outside the gene matches: 5. CDR3 length equals 17 residues. Combining a sample-barcoded 5' primer with a J-beta primer mix, a second PCR ran for about 7 to 11 cycles. TCRdb re-called the 5' RACE reads with MiXCR, one entry per CDR3 protein. The top ten clones hold 15% to 20% of a sample with 800,000 or so distinct CDR3 sequences, about 47% of them seen once. This chain links TRBV3-1 with TRBJ2-7; 14 nucleotides line up with TRBD2. This clonotype was sampled from an elderly man in good health. Sequenced sample: blood. The DNA for the CDR3 is TGTGCCAGCAGCCCCCGGACTAGCGGGGGGCGCTCCTACGAGCAGTACTTC. It is translated as CASSPRTSGGRSYEQYF.